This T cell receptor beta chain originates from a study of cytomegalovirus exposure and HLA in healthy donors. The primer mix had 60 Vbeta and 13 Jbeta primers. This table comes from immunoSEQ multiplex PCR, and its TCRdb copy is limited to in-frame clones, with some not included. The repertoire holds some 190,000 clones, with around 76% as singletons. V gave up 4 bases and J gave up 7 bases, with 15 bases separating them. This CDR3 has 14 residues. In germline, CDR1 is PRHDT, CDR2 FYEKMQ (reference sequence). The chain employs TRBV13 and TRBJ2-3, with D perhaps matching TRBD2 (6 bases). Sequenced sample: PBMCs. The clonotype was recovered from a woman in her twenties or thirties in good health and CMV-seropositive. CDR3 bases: TGTGCCAGCAGCTCGACTAGTGAGCTCAATACGCAGTATTTT. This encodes CASSSTSELNTQYF.